These 20 T cell receptor beta chains share one sample of origin, sequenced in a study of Graves' ophthalmopathy and Graves' hyperthyroidism (dated by TCRdb to between 2017 and 2018). The reads were generated on an Illumina HiSeq 2000. For repertoire sequencing, the TCR beta CDR3 regions were amplified from RNA transcripts. The first round was an RT-PCR using HTBI primers with the Qiagen OneStep RT-PCR kit, and this first round was followed by a second-round multiplex PCR, then size selection and purification. TCRdb took the public reads, trimmed them with fastp at Q25, ran MiXCR for clone calling and kept in-frame beta chains. Identical CDR3 protein sequences are pooled into one entry, listed with their most common genes and DNA. This sample holds roughly 1.1 million distinct CDR3 sequences; roughly 35% were observed only once. Jointly, the top ten make up 8.5% to 14% of the sample. Sequencing was performed on peripheral blood or thyroid tissue (not recorded which). The source is an adult man with Graves' hyperthyroidism.

A remark on this clonotype: A much larger clonotype is one base distant, so this may be a read error. The chain carries TRBV6-4 and TRBJ1-2, with 11 bases matching TRBD1. The trim removed 6 bases at V and 7 bases at J, leaving 4 bases unmatched. CDR1 is MRHNA and CDR2 is SNTAGT in the germline V gene. The CDR3 covers 13 residues. Here the CDR3 reads CASRRGQGGGYTF. CDR3 nucleotide sequence: TGTGCCAGCAGGAGGGGACAGGGGGGTGGCTACACCTTC.

The chain combines TRBV19 with TRBJ1-2; D not certain. The CDR3 consists of 17 residues. The V gene lost 5 bases and the J gene lost 2 bases, with 21 bases spanning the gap. Germline V gene sequence: CDR1 LNHDA, CDR2 SQIVND (reference sequence). CDR3 DNA sequence: TGTGCCAGTAGTTTTATGACTGGGCGAGGCGCGAACTATGGCTACACCTTC. It yields the protein CASSFMTGRGANYGYTF.

The table lists this clonotype with a few counts. The chain is built from TRBV30 and TRBJ1-2, with 7 bases matching TRBD1. V shed 4 bases and J 2 bases; nucleotides not matched to a gene: 7. This CDR3 has 14 amino acids. Germline loops: CDR1 GTSNPN, CDR2 SVGIG (reference sequence). Written as DNA, the CDR3 is TGTGCCTGGAATATCAGGGGGGCCAACTATGGCTACACCTTC. Protein product: CAWNIRGANYGYTF.

This clonotype was observed a handful of times. The CDR3 nucleotides read TGTGCCAGCAGTTACCGGGACAGCTCTGGAAACACCATATATTTT. Its protein is CASSYRDSSGNTIYF. The rearrangement links TRBV6-6 to TRBJ1-3; 7 nucleotides match TRBD1. V shed 2 bases, J shed 0 bases, and the junction held 1 base outside the gene matches. The CDR3 is 15 residues long. From germline, CDR1 is MNHNY and CDR2 SVGAGI (reference sequence).

V and J are TRBV28 and TRBJ1-1, with a tentative D call TRBD1 (5 bases). This CDR3 region has 13 residues. V lost 6 bases, J lost 9 bases, and 17 bases lay in between. Germline CDR1 and CDR2: MDHEN and SYDVKM. The DNA of the CDR3 is TGTGCCAGCAGCCAAGGTCGGGCAGGGCAAGCTTTCTTT. Translation gives CASSQGRAGQAFF.

This clonotype has a handful of counts. This rearrangement joins TRBV10-3 to TRBJ1-6; the match to TRBD1 covers 9 bases. Germline CDR1 reads ENHRY; CDR2 reads SYGVKD. This CDR3 has 16 amino acids. Trimming cost V 3 bases and J 6 bases; bases outside gene matches: 6. CDR3 sequence: CAISDADRGINSPLHF. The CDR3 coding sequence is TGTGCCATCAGTGACGCGGACAGGGGAATTAATTCACCCCTCCACTTT.

This clonotype was found many times. The chain has TRBV2 and TRBJ2-6; TRBD2 is a possible D gene (5 bases). The CDR3 loop spans 16 amino acids. V shed 5 bases and J shed 4 bases, with 15 bases lying between them. Germline CDR1 is SNHLY and CDR2 is FYNNEI. CDR3 sequence: CASSTKRGSGANVLTF. DNA of the CDR3: TGTGCCAGCAGTACTAAACGGGGTTCAGGGGCCAACGTCCTGACTTTC.

This clonotype was observed a single time. The rearrangement uses TRBV29-1 and TRBJ1-3; D is unclear. The V end was cut by 0 bases, the J end by 8 bases, with 17 bases between. The CDR3 loop spans 15 amino acids. Germline V gene sequence: CDR1 SQVTM, CDR2 ANQGSEA. The CDR3 DNA follows: TGCAGCGTTGAAGACGGCGCAGGCCTAGGCTACACCATATATTTT. This gives the protein CSVEDGAGLGYTIYF. Using reference TRBV29-1 and TRBJ1-3 for the parts outside the CDR3, the full variable domain is SAVISQKPSRDICQRGTSLTIQCQVDSQVTMMFWYRQQPGQSLTLIATANQGSEATYESGFVIDKFPISRPNLTFSTLTVSNMSPEDSSIYLCSVEDGAGLGYTIYFGEGSWLTVV.

This clonotype came up once. It may be a read error: a sequence one base away is much more abundant. Given the absence of the conserved phenylalanine or tryptophan at the CDR3 end, a read error is likely. The chain employs TRBV7-9 and TRBJ2-7; possible D gene TRBD1, 6 bases. The CDR3 covers 16 residues. Trimming stripped 5 bases from V and 3 bases from J, with 20 bases between. CDR1 and CDR2 (germline): SEHNR, FQNEAQ (reference sequence). As DNA, the CDR3 is TGTGCCAGCAGCGGCGGACCCGGGACACCAAACTACGAGCAGTACCTC. It translates to CASSGGPGTPNYEQYL.

This clonotype appeared once. A read error may be the cause here, since a much bigger clone is one base away. The rearrangement joins TRBV7-9 to TRBJ2-7; D might be TRBD1 (6 bases). Germline CDR1 reads SEHNR; CDR2 reads FQNEAQ (reference sequence). This CDR3 is built from 14 residues. The CDR3 DNA is TGTGCCAGCAGCTTAGGGGGGCCGACCTACGAGCAGCACTTC. This codes for CASSLGGPTYEQHF.

This clonotype showed up just a few times. The chain couples TRBV19 to TRBJ1-2, with TRBD1 identical over 8 bases. This CDR3 spans 16 amino acids. Germline V gene data show CDR1 as LNHDA and CDR2 as SQIVND (reference sequence). The ends lost 5 bases at V and 5 bases at J; junction bases unmatched: 13. The chain's CDR3 is CASSPQGDGSLYGYTF. Here the CDR3 DNA reads TGTGCCAGTAGTCCACAGGGGGATGGTTCCCTTTATGGCTACACCTTC.

This clonotype was counted only a few times. The chain links TRBV6-5 to TRBJ2-7; D is tentatively TRBD1 or TRBD2 (5 bases each). With 0 bases removed from V and 2 bases from J, the gap between germline ends came to 14 bases. The germline CDR1 and CDR2 sequences are MNHEY and SVGAGI. CDR3 length equals 16 residues. CDR3 DNA sequence: TGTGCCAGCAGTTACTCGTCGTGGGACGGGACCTACGAGCAGTACTTC. Translation gives CASSYSSWDGTYEQYF.

This chain joins TRBV7-3 and TRBJ2-2; D ambiguous. Looked up from germline, CDR1 is SGHTA and CDR2 is FQGTGA. The germline V and J ends were trimmed by 5 bases and 6 bases, with 25 bases remaining between them. The CDR3 contains 18 residues. The DNA for the CDR3 is TGTGCCAGCAGCCAAGATCGTACCGACCCAGGTACGGCCGGGGAGCTGTTTTTT. Translation: CASSQDRTDPGTAGELFF. The entire variable domain, with the rest obtained from reference TRBV7-3 and TRBJ2-2, is as follows: GAGVSQTPSNKVTEKGKYVELRCDPISGHTALYWYRQSLGQGPEFLIYFQGTGAADDSGLPNDRFFAVRPEGSVSTLKIQRTERGDSAVYLCASSQDRTDPGTAGELFFGEGSRLTVL.

This chain joins TRBV5-1 and TRBJ2-6; D might be TRBD2 (5 bases). The CDR3 consists of 19 residues. Per the germline V gene, CDR1 is SGHRS and CDR2 is YFSETQ. Trimming cost V 3 bases and J 0 bases, with 19 bases left between them. The CDR3 is CASSYTLGRGGSGANVLTF. In DNA, the CDR3 is TGCGCCAGCAGCTATACTTTAGGACGAGGAGGCTCTGGGGCCAACGTCCTGACTTTC.

This clonotype has more than one count but fewer than ten. The V and J genes are TRBV14 and TRBJ2-7; D not resolved. The CDR3 is 17 residues long. V was cut by 0 bases and J by 3 bases, with 18 bases left in between. The germline V gene encodes CDR1 SGHDN and CDR2 FVKESK. CDR3 nucleotides: TGTGCCAGCAGCCAAGAAGGCCGCCTCTCGATCTACTACGAGCAGTACTTC. Its protein product is CASSQEGRLSIYYEQYF.

The J gene is TRBJ1-1, the V gene TRBV29-1; D is possibly TRBD1 (5 bases). Looked up from germline, CDR1 is SQVTM and CDR2 is ANQGSEA. The V gene lost 6 bases and the J gene lost 3 bases, with 20 bases spanning the gap. CDR3 size: 15 residues. The CDR3 DNA is TGCAGCGTACCATCCGGGGCAGGGTTTCACACTGAAGCTTTCTTT. It yields the protein CSVPSGAGFHTEAFF.

This clonotype was picked up many times. The chain couples TRBV15 to TRBJ1-5; TRBD1 might be the D (6 bases). This CDR3 contains 14 residues. Trimming took off 1 base at V and 7 bases at J, with 11 bases between the two ends. Germline CDR1 is LNHNV and CDR2 is YYDKDF (reference sequence). The CDR3 loop is CATSRGDTSQPQHF. The CDR3 bases are TGTGCCACCAGCAGAGGGGACACCTCACAGCCCCAGCATTTT.

As to this clonotype: This may come from a read error, since a much larger clone is one base off. The chain links TRBV5-1 to TRBJ2-2; possibly TRBD2 for D (5 bases). The CDR3 spans 13 residues. The germline CDR1 and CDR2 sequences are SGHRS and YFSETQ. CDR3 sequence reads: CASSLATFGEPFF. For the CDR3, the DNA is TGCGCCAGCAGCTTGGCCACGTTCGGGGAGCCGTTTTTT.

This clonotype was seen ten or more times. This CDR3 is CASSLGADWPQHF. For the CDR3, the DNA is TGTGCCAGCAGCTTAGGGGCCGATTGGCCCCAGCATTTT. The chain combines TRBV7-7 with TRBJ1-5; D gene ambiguous. V lost 1 base to trimming and J lost 9 bases, with 10 bases between them. Germline CDR1 is SSHAT and CDR2 is FNYEAQ (reference sequence). The CDR3 loop spans 13 amino acids.

This clonotype came up many times. This rearrangement joins TRBV7-2 to TRBJ2-5; a weak D match, TRBD1 (6 bases). V gave up 5 bases and J gave up 1 base, with 11 bases separating them. The CDR3 has 14 residues. CDR1 is SGHTA, CDR2 FQGNSA, per germline. In DNA, the CDR3 is TGTGCCAGCAGCCCCGACAGGAGCCAAGAGACCCAGTACTTC. It encodes CASSPDRSQETQYF.